This paragraph reports one T cell receptor beta chain. This entry comes from a study of blood T cell repertoires in COVID-19. This CDR3 is 15 amino acids long. Germline V gene lookup returns CDR1 MNHEY and CDR2 SVGEGT. Losses at the gene ends were 0 bases for V and 3 bases for J; bases not matched to a gene: 2. Only in-frame clones appear in the TCRdb table, and some are missing; sequencing was by immunoSEQ multiplex PCR. The sample has under 150,000 clones; roughly 80% are singletons. The V call is TRBV6-2 or TRBV6-3, the J call TRBJ2-7, with 10 bases fitting TRBD2. This TCR was sampled from a man aged 25 to 40 who had recovered from COVID-19. The source material was PBMCs or T cells enriched from blood (not recorded which). CDR3 nucleotides: TGTGCCAGCAGTTACTCGTCTAGCGGGGGCTACGAGCAGTACGTC. Translation: CASSYSSSGGYEQYV.